The clone carrying this TCR beta chain came up many times. Its target is unknown. The data stem from a study of T-cell reconstitution after alpha-beta-depleted transplantation in children. Trimming cost V 1 base and J 0 bases, with 13 bases left between them. The CDR3 is 16 amino acids. Germline V gives CDR1 SQVTM, CDR2 ANQGSEA. Unique molecular identifiers were incorporated when the TCRbeta library was constructed. MiXCR, run by TCRdb on the PCR reads, gives a single entry per CDR3 protein. The repertoire consists of some 80,000 distinct CDR3 sequences, with 15% to 20% occurring once and the leading ten covering approximately 55%. Study-level findings and limits: After one year, T-cell counts and TCRbeta diversity mostly came from new T cells. In some patients, recipient T cells and intrathymic progenitors surviving conditioning explained high day-60 diversity. Several hundred rapidly expanded clones from non-depleted graft cells reportedly supplied alpha-beta T cells about two months post-transplant.

The chain employs TRBV29-1 and TRBJ2-1, with no clear D. Here the sequenced sample was PBMCs, mostly from graft donor cells, taken 360 days after TCRalphabeta/CD19-depleted stem cell transplant. The receptor's source is a male patient aged 2 to 10 who had a stem cell transplant for acute lymphoblastic leukemia, so the T cells may come from the graft donor. The CDR3 nucleotides are TGCAGCGTTGAAGTGCAGCCGTACAACTCCTACAATGAGCAGTTCTTC. Protein: CSVEVQPYNSYNEQFF.